The present T cell receptor beta chain was sequenced within a study of T cell responses to AZD1222 COVID-19 vaccine. In the study overall: Second-dose intervals near 4 or 12 weeks were combined.

The study, taken as a whole, reports: The reported proportion of spike-specific TCRs targeting unmutated variant regions was nearly half. The span of vaccine-associated CD4 TCRs extended across spike, with dominance at 160-218 and 743-854.

Clones were sequenced by immunoSEQ multiplex PCR, and TCRdb holds only the in-frame ones, with some missing. The sample has 80,000 to 95,000 clones; 60% to 80% are singletons. On this clone: Its antigen is unidentified.

The source was peripheral blood, collected on day 0 of AZD1222 vaccination. The source is an adult in good health.

CDR3 in amino acids: CAISGGGRGLTQAFF. CDR3 in DNA: TGTGCCATCAGTGGAGGGGGCAGGGGGCTTACCCAAGCTTTCTTT. V gene TRBV10-3 combines with J gene TRBJ1-1, with TRBD1 matching over 8 bases. This CDR3 has 15 residues. V was clipped by 4 bases and J by 9 bases; unmatched bases: 13. CDR1 and CDR2 (germline): ENHRY, SYGVKD.